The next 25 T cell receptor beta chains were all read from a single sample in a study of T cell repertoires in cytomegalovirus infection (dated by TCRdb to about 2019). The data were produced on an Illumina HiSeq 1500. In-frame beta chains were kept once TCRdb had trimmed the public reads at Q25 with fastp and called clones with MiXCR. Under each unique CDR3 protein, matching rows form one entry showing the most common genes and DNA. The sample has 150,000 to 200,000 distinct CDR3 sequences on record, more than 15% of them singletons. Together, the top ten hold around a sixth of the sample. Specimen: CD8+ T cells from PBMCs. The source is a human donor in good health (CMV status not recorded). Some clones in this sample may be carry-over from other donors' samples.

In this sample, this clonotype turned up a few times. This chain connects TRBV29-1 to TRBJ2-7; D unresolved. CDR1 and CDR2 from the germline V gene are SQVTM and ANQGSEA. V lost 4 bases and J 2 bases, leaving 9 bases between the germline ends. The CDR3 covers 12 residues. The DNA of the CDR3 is TGCAGCGTTGGCAGGAGCCCCTACGAGCAGTACTTC. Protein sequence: CSVGRSPYEQYF.

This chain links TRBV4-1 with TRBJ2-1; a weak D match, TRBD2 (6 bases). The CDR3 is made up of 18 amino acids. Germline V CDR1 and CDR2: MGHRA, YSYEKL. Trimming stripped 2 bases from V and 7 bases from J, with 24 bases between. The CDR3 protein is CASSQKYLAAGRGNEQFF. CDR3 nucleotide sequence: TGCGCCAGCAGCCAAAAATATTTAGCGGCGGGCCGGGGGAATGAGCAGTTCTTC.

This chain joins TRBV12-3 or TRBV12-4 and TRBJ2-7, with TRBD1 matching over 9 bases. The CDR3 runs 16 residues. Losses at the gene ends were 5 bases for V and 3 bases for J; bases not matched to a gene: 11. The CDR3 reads CASSPYSPDRGYEQYF. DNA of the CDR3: TGTGCCAGCAGTCCCTATAGCCCGGACAGGGGCTACGAGCAGTACTTC.

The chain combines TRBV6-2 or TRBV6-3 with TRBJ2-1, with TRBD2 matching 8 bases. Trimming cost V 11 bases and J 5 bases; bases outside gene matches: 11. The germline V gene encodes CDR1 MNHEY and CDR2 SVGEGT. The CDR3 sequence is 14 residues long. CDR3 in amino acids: CAARKAGANNEQFF. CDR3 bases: TGTGCCGCGAGGAAAGCGGGGGCCAACAATGAGCAGTTCTTC.

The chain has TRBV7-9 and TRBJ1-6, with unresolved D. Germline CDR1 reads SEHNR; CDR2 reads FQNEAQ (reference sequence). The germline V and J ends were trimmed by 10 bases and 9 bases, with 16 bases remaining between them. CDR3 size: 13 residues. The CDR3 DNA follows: TGTGCCACCCCGGGTCCTATGGGTTCACCCCTCCACTTT. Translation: CATPGPMGSPLHF.

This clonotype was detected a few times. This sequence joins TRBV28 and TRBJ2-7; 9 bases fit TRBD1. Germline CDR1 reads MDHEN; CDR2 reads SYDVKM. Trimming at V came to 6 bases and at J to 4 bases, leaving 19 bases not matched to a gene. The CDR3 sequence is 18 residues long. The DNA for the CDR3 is TGTGCCAGCAGCCAACAACGTCCATACCGGGACAGGGATTACGAGCAGTACTTC. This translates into CASSQQRPYRDRDYEQYF.

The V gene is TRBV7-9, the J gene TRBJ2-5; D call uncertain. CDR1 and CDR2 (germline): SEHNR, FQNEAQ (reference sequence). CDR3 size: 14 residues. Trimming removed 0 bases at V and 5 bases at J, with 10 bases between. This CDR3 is CASSLAPALETQYF. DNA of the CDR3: TGTGCCAGCAGCTTAGCCCCAGCTTTGGAGACCCAGTACTTC. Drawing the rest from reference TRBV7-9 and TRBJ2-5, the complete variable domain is DTGVSQNPRHKITKRGQNVTFRCDPISEHNRLYWYRQTLGQGPEFLTYFQNEAQLEKSRLLSDRFSAERPKGSFSTLEIQRTEQGDSAMYLCASSLAPALETQYFGPGTRLLVL.

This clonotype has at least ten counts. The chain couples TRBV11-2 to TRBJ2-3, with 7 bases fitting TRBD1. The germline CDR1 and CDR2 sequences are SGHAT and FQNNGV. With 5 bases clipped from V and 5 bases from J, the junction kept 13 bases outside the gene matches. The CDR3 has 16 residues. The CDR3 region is CASSSISDRVEDTQYF. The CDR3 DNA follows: TGTGCCAGCAGCAGCATCTCCGACAGGGTTGAAGATACGCAGTATTTT.

The CDR3 loop is CASSFWGGEDEETQYF. Here the CDR3 DNA reads TGTGCCAGCAGCTTCTGGGGGGGGGAGGATGAAGAGACCCAGTACTTC. This chain links TRBV7-3 with TRBJ2-5; 7 bases map to TRBD2. Germline CDR1 and CDR2: SGHTA and FQGTGA. The length of the CDR3 is 16 residues. J lost 3 bases, V lost 3 bases, and 10 bases had no gene match. Full variable domain (outside the CDR3, taken from reference TRBV7-3 and TRBJ2-5): GAGVSQTPSNKVTEKGKYVELRCDPISGHTALYWYRQSLGQGPEFLIYFQGTGAADDSGLPNDRFFAVRPEGSVSTLKIQRTERGDSAVYLCASSFWGGEDEETQYFGPGTRLLVL.

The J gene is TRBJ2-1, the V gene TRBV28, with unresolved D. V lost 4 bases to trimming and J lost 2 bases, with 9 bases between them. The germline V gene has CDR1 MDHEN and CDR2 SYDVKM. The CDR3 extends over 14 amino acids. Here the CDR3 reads CASSWNDAYNEQFF. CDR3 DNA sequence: TGTGCCAGCAGTTGGAATGACGCCTACAATGAGCAGTTCTTC.

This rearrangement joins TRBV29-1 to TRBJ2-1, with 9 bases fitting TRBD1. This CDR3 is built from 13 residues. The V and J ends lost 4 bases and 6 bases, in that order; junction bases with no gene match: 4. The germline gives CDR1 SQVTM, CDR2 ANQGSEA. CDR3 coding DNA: TGCAGCGTTGCTGGGGGACAGGGCAATGAGCAGTTCTTC. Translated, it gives CSVAGGQGNEQFF.

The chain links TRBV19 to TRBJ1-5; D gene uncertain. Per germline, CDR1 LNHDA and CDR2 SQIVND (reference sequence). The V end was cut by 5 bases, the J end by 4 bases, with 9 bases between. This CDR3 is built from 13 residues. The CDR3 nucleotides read TGTGCCAGTAGTCACCCCGGTAATCAGCCCCAGCATTTT. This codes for CASSHPGNQPQHF.

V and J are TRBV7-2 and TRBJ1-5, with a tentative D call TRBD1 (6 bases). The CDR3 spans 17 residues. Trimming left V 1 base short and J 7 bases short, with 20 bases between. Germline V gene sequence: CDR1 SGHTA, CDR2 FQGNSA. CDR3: CASSLGRSGEVRQPQHF. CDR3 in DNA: TGTGCCAGCAGCTTAGGAAGGTCAGGGGAGGTAAGGCAGCCCCAGCATTTT.

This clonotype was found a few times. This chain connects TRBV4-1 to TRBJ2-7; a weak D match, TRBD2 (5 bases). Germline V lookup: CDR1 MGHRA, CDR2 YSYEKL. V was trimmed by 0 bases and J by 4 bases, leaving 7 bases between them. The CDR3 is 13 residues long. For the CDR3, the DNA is TGCGCCAGCAGCCAAGAAGAGGGTTACGAGCAGTACTTC. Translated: CASSQEEGYEQYF.

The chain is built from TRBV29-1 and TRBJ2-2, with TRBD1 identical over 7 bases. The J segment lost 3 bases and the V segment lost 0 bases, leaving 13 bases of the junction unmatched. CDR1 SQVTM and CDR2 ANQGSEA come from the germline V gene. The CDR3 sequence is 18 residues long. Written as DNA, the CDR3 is TGCAGCGTTGAAGATCAAGGAGACAGGGATAGCGACACCGGGGAGCTGTTTTTT. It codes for CSVEDQGDRDSDTGELFF.

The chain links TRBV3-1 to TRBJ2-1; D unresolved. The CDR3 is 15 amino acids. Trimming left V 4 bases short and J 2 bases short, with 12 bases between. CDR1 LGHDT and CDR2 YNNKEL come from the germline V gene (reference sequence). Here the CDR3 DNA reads TGTGCCAGCAGCCCTCGGACGGTTACCTACAATGAGCAGTTCTTC. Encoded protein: CASSPRTVTYNEQFF.

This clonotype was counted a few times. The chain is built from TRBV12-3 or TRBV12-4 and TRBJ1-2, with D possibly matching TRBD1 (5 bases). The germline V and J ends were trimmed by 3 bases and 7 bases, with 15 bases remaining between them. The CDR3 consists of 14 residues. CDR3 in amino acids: CASSFMARDRGYTF. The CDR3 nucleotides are TGTGCCAGCAGTTTTATGGCCAGGGATCGTGGCTACACCTTC.

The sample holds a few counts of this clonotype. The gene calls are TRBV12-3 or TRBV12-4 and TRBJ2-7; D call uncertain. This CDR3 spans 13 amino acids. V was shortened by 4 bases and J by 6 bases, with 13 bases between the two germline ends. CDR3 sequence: CASSSTSPAEQYF. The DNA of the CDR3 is TGTGCCAGCAGTTCTACGTCTCCTGCCGAGCAGTACTTC.

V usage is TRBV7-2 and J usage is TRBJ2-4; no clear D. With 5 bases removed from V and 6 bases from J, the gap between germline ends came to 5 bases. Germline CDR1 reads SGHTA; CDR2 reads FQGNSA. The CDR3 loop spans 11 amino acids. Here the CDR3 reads CASSDPNIQYF. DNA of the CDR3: TGTGCCAGCAGCGACCCAAACATTCAGTACTTC.

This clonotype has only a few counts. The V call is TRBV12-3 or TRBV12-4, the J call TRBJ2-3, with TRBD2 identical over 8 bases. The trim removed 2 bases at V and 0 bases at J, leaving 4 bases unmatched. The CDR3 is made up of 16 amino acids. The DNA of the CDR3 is TGTGCCAGCAGTTTAATGGCTAGCGGGAGCACAGATACGCAGTATTTT. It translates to CASSLMASGSTDTQYF.

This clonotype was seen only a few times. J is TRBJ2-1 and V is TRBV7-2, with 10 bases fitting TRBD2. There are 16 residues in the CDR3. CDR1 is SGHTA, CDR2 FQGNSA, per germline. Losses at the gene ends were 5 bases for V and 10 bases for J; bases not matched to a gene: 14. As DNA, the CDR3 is TGTGCCAGCAGCCCAAGAGCGGGAGGGTACGTAGCCGAGCAGTTCTTC. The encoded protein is CASSPRAGGYVAEQFF.

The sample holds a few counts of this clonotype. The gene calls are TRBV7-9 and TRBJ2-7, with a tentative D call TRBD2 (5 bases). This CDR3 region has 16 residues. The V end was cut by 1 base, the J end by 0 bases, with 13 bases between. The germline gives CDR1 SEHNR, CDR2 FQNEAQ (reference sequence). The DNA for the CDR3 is TGTGCCAGCAGCTTAGAGTCGGGTGGGAGCTCCTACGAGCAGTACTTC. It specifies CASSLESGGSSYEQYF.

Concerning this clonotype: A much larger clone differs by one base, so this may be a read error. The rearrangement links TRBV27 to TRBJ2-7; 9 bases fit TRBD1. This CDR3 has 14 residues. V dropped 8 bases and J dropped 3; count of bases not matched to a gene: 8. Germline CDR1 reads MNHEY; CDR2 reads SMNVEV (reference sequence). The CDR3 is CASRRDRVIYEQYF. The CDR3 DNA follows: TGTGCCAGCCGCCGGGACAGGGTCATCTACGAGCAGTACTTC.

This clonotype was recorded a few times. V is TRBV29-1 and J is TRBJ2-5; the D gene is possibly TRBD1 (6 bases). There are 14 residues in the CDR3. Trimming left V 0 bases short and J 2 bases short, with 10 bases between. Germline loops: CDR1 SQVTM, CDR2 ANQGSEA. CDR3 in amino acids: CSVEDIGQQETQYF. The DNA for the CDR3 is TGCAGCGTTGAAGACATAGGACAGCAAGAGACCCAGTACTTC.

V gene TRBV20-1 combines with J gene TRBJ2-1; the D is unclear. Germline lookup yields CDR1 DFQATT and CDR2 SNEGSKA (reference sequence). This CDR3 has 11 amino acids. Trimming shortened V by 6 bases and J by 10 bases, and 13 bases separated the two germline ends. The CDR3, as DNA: TGCAGTGCCATCCTAGTCCCCGAGCAGTTCTTC. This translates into CSAILVPEQFF.